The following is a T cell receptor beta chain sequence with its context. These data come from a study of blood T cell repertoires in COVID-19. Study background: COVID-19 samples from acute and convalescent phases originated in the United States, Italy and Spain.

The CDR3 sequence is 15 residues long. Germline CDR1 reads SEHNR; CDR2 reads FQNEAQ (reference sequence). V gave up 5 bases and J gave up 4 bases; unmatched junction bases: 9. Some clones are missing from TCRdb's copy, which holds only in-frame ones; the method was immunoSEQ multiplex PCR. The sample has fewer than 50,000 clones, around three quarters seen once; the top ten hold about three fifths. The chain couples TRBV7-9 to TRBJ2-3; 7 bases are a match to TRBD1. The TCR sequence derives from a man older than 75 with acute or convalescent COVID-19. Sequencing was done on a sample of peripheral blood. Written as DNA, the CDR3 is TGTGCCAGCAGCCCTTGGACAGGTCGTGCAGATACGCAGTATTTT. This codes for CASSPWTGRADTQYF.